The clone carrying this T cell receptor beta chain was seen a handful of times. These data belong to a study of blood T cell repertoires in COVID-19. The ends lost 2 bases at V and 7 bases at J; junction bases unmatched: 6. From germline, CDR1 is SGHRS and CDR2 YFSETQ. The CDR3 runs 13 residues. Per the original data handling: It was from reference gene primer amplification that nucleated cell counts were estimated. Only in-frame clones appear in the TCRdb table, and some are missing; sequencing was by immunoSEQ multiplex PCR. D and trimming were read from the DNA, whereas the V and J calls and clone size are those reported in that table. The table has approximately 170,000 clones, around 90% seen once.

This TCR came from a young man with COVID-19, enrolled during active disease. Input material: peripheral blood. This chain connects TRBV5-1 to TRBJ2-7; 7 bases are a match to TRBD2. The CDR3 loop is CASSFREDGEQYF. CDR3 bases: TGCGCCAGCAGCTTCCGGGAGGACGGGGAGCAGTACTTC. Full variable domain (missing parts from reference TRBV5-1 and TRBJ2-7): KAGVTQTPRYLIKTRGQQVTLSCSPISGHRSVSWYQQTPGQGLQFLFEYFSETQRNKGNFPGRFSGRQFSNSRSEMNVSTLELGDSALYLCASSFREDGEQYFGPGTRLTVT.